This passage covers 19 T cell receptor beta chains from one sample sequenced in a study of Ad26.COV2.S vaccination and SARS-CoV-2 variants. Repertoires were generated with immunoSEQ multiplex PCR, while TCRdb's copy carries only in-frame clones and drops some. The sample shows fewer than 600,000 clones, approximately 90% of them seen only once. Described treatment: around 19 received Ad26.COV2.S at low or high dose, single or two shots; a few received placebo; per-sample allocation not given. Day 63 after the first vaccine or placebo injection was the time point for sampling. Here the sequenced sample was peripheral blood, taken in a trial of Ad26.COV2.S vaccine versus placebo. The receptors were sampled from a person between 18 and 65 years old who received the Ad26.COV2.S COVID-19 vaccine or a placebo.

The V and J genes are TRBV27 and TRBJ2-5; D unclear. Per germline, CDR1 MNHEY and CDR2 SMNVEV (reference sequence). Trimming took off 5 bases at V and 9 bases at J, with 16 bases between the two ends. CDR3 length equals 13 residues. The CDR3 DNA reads TGTGCCAGCAGTGGTGTAAACGGGCGACCCCAGTACTTC. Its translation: CASSGVNGRPQYF.

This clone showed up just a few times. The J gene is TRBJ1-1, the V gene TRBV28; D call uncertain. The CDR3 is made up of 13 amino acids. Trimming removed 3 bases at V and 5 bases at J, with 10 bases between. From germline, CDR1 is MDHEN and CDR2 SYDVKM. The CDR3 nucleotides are TGTGCCAGCAGTTTTCCCGGCCGAACTGAAGCTTTCTTT. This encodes CASSFPGRTEAFF.

DNA of the CDR3: TGTGCCAGCGCCAGATGGGGGGGACTAAACACCGGGGAGCTGTTTTTT. It codes for CASARWGGLNTGELFF. The J gene is TRBJ2-2, the V gene TRBV27; TRBD2 agrees at 7 bases. The CDR3 contains 16 residues. Germline-derived CDR1 and CDR2 are MNHEY and SMNVEV (reference sequence). The ends lost 8 bases at V and 2 bases at J; junction bases unmatched: 11.

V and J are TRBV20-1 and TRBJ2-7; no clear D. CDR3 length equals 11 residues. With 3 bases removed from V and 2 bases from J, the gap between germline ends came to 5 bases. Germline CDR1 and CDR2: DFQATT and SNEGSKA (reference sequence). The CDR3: CSASEPYEQYF. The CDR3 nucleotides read TGCAGTGCTAGCGAGCCCTACGAGCAGTACTTC.

CDR3 sequence (DNA): TGTGCCAGCAGTTACTTAACCGGGACTCCACGACACATTCAGTACTTC. Protein: CASSYLTGTPRHIQYF. The chain is built from TRBV6-6 and TRBJ2-4; tentatively, D is TRBD2 (6 bases). The CDR3 runs to 16 residues. The germline CDR1 and CDR2 sequences are MNHNY and SVGAGI (reference sequence). V lost 1 base, J lost 8 bases, and 18 bases lay in between.

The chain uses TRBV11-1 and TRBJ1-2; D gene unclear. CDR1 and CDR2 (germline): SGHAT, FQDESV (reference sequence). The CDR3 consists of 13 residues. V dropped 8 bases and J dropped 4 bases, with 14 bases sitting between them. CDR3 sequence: CASRPGLGYGYTF. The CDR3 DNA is TGTGCCAGCCGGCCCGGACTCGGCTATGGCTACACCTTC.

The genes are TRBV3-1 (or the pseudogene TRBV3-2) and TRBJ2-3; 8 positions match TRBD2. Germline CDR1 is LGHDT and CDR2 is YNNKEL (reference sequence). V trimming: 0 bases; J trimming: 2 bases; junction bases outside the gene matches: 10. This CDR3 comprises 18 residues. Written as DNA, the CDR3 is TGTGCCAGCAGCCAAGATTTGACGGGAGGGCCCAACACAGATACGCAGTATTTT. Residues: CASSQDLTGGPNTDTQYF.

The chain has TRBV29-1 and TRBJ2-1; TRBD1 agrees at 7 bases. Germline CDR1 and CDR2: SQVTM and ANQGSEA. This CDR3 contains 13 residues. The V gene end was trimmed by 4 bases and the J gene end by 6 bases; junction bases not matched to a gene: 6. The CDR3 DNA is TGCAGCGTTGCTGGACAGGTAGGCAATGAGCAGTTCTTC. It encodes CSVAGQVGNEQFF.

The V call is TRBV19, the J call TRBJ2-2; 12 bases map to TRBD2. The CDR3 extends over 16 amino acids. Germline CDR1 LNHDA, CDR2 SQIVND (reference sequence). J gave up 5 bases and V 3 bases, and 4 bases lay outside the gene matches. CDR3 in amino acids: CASSILAGGQTGELFF. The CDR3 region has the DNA TGTGCCAGTAGTATTCTAGCGGGGGGGCAGACCGGGGAGCTGTTTTTT. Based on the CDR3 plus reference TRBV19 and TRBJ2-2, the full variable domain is DGGITQSPKYLFRKEGQNVTLSCEQNLNHDAMYWYRQDPGQGLRLIYYSQIVNDFQKGDIAEGYSVSREKKESFPLTVTSAQKNPTAFYLCASSILAGGQTGELFFGEGSRLTVL.

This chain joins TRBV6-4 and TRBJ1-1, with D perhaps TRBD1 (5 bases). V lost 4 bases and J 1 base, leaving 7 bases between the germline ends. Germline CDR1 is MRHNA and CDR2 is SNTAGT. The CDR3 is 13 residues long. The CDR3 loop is CASSVGGNTEAFF. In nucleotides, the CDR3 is TGTGCCAGCAGTGTCGGGGGGAACACTGAAGCTTTCTTT.

The CDR3 DNA reads TGTGCCACGAGACAGGGGAGCTCCTACGAGCAGTACTTC. This sequence encodes CATRQGSSYEQYF. The rearrangement uses TRBV24-1 and TRBJ2-7; 8 bases agree with TRBD1. CDR1 and CDR2 (germline): KGHDR, SFDVKD. CDR3 size: 13 residues. Unmatched junction bases numbered 4, after V lost 10 bases and J lost 0 bases.

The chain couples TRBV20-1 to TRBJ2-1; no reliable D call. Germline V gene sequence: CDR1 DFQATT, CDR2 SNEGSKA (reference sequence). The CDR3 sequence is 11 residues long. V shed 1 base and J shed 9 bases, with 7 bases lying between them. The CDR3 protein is CSARAPGEQFF. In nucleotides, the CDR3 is TGCAGTGCTAGAGCCCCCGGTGAGCAGTTCTTC.

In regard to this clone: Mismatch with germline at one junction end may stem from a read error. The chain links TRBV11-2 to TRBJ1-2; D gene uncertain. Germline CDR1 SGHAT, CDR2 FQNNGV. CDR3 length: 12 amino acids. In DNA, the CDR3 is TGTGCCAGCAGCTTAGGACCGGGCCGTCGGCTCTTC. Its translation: CASSLGPGRRLF.

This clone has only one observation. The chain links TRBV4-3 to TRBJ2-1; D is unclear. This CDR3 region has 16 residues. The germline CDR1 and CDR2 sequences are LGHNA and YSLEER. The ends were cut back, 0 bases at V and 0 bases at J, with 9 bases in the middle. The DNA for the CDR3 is TGCGCCAGCAGCCAAGACTCCACAAGCTCCTACAATGAGCAGTTCTTC. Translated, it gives CASSQDSTSSYNEQFF.

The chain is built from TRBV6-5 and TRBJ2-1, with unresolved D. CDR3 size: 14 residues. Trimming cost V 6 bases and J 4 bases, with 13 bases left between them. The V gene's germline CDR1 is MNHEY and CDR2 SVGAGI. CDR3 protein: CASSTSLEYNEQFF. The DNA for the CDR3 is TGTGCCAGCAGCACCTCCCTTGAATACAATGAGCAGTTCTTC.

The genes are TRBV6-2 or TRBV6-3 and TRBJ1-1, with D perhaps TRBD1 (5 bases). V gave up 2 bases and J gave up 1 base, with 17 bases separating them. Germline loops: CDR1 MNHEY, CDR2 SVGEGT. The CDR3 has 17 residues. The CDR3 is CASSYDPGRMGNTEAFF. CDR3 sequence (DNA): TGTGCCAGCAGTTACGACCCAGGGCGGATGGGGAACACTGAAGCTTTCTTT.

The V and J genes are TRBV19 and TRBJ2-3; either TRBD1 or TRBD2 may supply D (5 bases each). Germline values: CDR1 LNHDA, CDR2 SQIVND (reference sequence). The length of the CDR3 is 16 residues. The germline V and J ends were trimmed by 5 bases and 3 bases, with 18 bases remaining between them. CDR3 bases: TGTGCCAGTAGTTTTACCGGGACCCAGACGACAGATACGCAGTATTTT. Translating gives CASSFTGTQTTDTQYF.

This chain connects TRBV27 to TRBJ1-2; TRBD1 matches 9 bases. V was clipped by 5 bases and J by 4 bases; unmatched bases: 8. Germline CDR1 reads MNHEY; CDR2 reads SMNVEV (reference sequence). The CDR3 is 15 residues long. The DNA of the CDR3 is TGTGCCAGCAGTCCAGGGACAGGGTCGGGCTATGGCTACACCTTC. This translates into CASSPGTGSGYGYTF.

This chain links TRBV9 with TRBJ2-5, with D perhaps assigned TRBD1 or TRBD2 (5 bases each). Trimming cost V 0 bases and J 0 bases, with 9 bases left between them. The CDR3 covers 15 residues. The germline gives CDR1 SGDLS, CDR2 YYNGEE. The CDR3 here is CASSVAGGYQETQYF. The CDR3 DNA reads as TGTGCCAGCAGCGTAGCTGGGGGATACCAAGAGACCCAGTACTTC.